This T cell receptor beta chain came from a study of blood T cell repertoires in COVID-19. Profiling relied on immunoSEQ multiplex PCR, and the TCRdb table lists in-frame clones only, not all of them. Seen here are about 83,000 clones, around nine tenths observed once, and the top ten hold 5.4%. Germline V gene lookup returns CDR1 ENHRY and CDR2 SYGVKD. This CDR3 contains 14 residues. V lost 5 bases and J lost 4, with 11 bases in between. The specimen sequenced was peripheral blood. V usage is TRBV10-3 and J usage is TRBJ1-4; TRBD1 might be the D (6 bases). The receptor was derived from a man aged 55 to 70 with acute or convalescent COVID-19. CDR3 coding DNA: TGTGCCATCAGTATGGGGGCCGATAATGAAAAACTGTTTTTT. Its translation: CAISMGADNEKLFF.